This TCR beta chain derives from a study of T-cell reconstitution after alpha-beta-depleted transplantation in children. Preparation of the TCRbeta library used unique molecular identifiers. TCRdb analysed the PCR reads with MiXCR anew, one entry per CDR3 protein. Among under 850,000 distinct CDR3 sequences listed, less than 15% were seen once. The J segment lost 2 bases and the V segment lost 3 bases, leaving 8 bases of the junction unmatched. From germline, CDR1 is SGHRS and CDR2 YFSETQ. The CDR3 covers 15 residues. This clonotype showed up many times. The genes are TRBV5-1 and TRBJ2-7; 7 bases fit TRBD2. The material was PBMCs, obtained before TCRalphabeta/CD19-depleted stem cell transplant. The clonotype comes from a girl between 2 and 10 years old with congenital amegakaryocytic thrombocytopenia, due to receive a stem cell transplant. CDR3 in amino acids: CASSSLGAGTYEQYF. DNA of the CDR3: TGCGCCAGCAGCTCCCTTGGAGCGGGAACCTACGAGCAGTACTTC.